One and the same sample provided the 21 T cell receptor beta chains below, sequenced in a study of tumor and adjacent non-tumor tissue in lung cancer. The library came from three nested PCR rounds adapted from ARM-PCR protocols. One entry per CDR3 protein results from TCRdb running MiXCR on the multiplex PCR reads. The sample gives tens of thousands of distinct CDR3 sequences, 60% to 70% of which show up once; roughly 19% is in the top ten. No cell sorting was done before RNA was extracted from the tissue. Distant lung tissue was collected more than 3 cm away from the tumor edge. Sequences were obtained from distant non-tumor lung tissue. These receptors originate from a woman in her thirties or forties with non-small cell lung cancer.

This clonotype was found many times. The gene calls are TRBV20-1 and TRBJ2-1; a possible D gene is TRBD2 (5 bases). This CDR3 has 15 residues. Germline V gene data show CDR1 as DFQATT and CDR2 as SNEGSKA (reference sequence). V was cut by 1 base and J by 2 bases, with 12 bases left in between. The CDR3 DNA reads as TGCAGTGCTAGAGGAGGGAGCACCGCCTACAATGAGCAGTTCTTC. Translation: CSARGGSTAYNEQFF.

To note about this clonotype: The CDR3 does not close with the conserved phenylalanine or tryptophan, likely indicating a read error. V and J are TRBV6-5 and TRBJ2-6, with D perhaps TRBD2 (5 bases). From germline, CDR1 is MNHEY and CDR2 SVGAGI. The CDR3 has 18 amino acids. DNA of the CDR3: TGTGCCAGCAGTTACAAGGTTCATTCTAAGGACTGGGCCAACATCCTGACTTTA. It codes for CASSYKVHSKDWANILTL.

This clonotype was seen many times. The chain links TRBV4-1 to TRBJ1-2; no definite D call. The CDR3 contains 14 residues. CDR1 and CDR2 (germline): MGHRA, YSYEKL. V dropped 0 bases and J dropped 4 bases, with 9 bases sitting between them. CDR3 loop: CASSQDLGSYGYTF. The CDR3 coding sequence is TGCGCCAGCAGCCAAGATTTGGGCTCCTATGGCTACACCTTC.

This clonotype has a handful of counts. The V gene is TRBV30, the J gene TRBJ1-2, with TRBD1 matching over 7 bases. The CDR3 extends over 12 amino acids. V shed 5 bases and J 4 bases; nucleotides not matched to a gene: 4. The germline V gene has CDR1 GTSNPN and CDR2 SVGIG (reference sequence). CDR3 sequence reads: CAWSGQIYGYTF. The CDR3 DNA sequence: TGTGCCTGGTCGGGACAGATCTATGGCTACACCTTC.

This clonotype occurred once. A read error may produce the germline difference seen at one junction end. The chain carries TRBV11-3 and TRBJ2-1; D might be TRBD2 (5 bases). The CDR3 extends over 16 amino acids. CDR1 and CDR2 (germline): SGHNT, YENEEA. The CDR3: CASSPRPRSSYNERSF. DNA for the CDR3: TGTGCCAGCAGCCCAAGACCTAGGAGCTCCTATAATGAGCGGTCCTTC. Filled out from reference TRBV11-3 and TRBJ2-1, the complete variable domain reads EAGVVQSPRYKIIEKKQPVAFWCNPISGHNTLYWYLQNLGQGPELLIRYENEEAVDDSQLPKDRFSAERLKGVDSTLKIQPAELGDSAVYLCASSPRPRSSYNERSFGPGTRLTVL.

This clonotype was seen only once. This CDR3 is missing its conserved last phenylalanine or tryptophan, likely due to a read error. The chain links TRBV11-3 to TRBJ2-6; D ambiguous. Germline values: CDR1 SGHNT, CDR2 YENEEA. The CDR3 sequence is 14 residues long. Trimming cost V 9 bases and J 3 bases, with 12 bases left between them. The chain's CDR3 is CASSPGDGANVLTI. Written as DNA, the CDR3 is TGTGCCAGTAGCCCTGGGGATGGGGCCAACGTCCTGACTATC.

About this clonotype itself: A read error may explain this, as a much larger clone is one base away. The genes are TRBV30 and TRBJ2-5; D may be TRBD1 (5 bases). CDR3 length: 13 amino acids. Germline V gene lookup returns CDR1 GTSNPN and CDR2 SVGIG (reference sequence). Trimming left V 0 bases short and J 7 bases short, with 12 bases between. Here the CDR3 reads CAWSVLSGWTQYF. The CDR3, as DNA: TGTGCCTGGAGTGTATTGTCAGGGTGGACCCAGTACTTC. Full variable domain (remainder filled in from reference TRBV30 and TRBJ2-5): SQTIHQWPATLVQPVGSPLSLECTVEGTSNPNLYWYRQAAGRGLQLLFYSVGIGQISSEVPQNLSASRPQDRQFILSSKKLLLSDSGFYLCAWSVLSGWTQYFGPGTRLLVL.

On this clonotype itself: At one end, the junction sequence differs from germline, possibly due to a read error. The chain is built from TRBV29-1 and TRBJ2-7; D may match TRBD1 or TRBD2 (5 bases each). Germline V lookup: CDR1 SQVTM, CDR2 ANQGSEA. This CDR3 is 16 amino acids long. CDR3 DNA sequence: TGCAGCGTTGGCCCCATTCGGGGCAGAGGGACCTACGAGCGGTACTTT. Translated: CSVGPIRGRGTYERYF.

This clonotype was recorded many times. This chain links TRBV28 with TRBJ2-7; D could derive from TRBD1 or TRBD2 (5 bases each). There are 14 residues in the CDR3. Trimming cost V 3 bases and J 5 bases, with 14 bases left between them. Germline CDR1 and CDR2: MDHEN and SYDVKM. The CDR3: CASSFPSRGHEQYF. As DNA, the CDR3 is TGTGCCAGCAGTTTCCCCTCCCGGGGCCACGAGCAGTACTTC.

Remarks on this clonotype: The junction differs from germline at one of its ends, possibly a read error. The V gene is TRBV20-1, the J gene TRBJ2-7, with D possibly matching TRBD1 (6 bases). Germline loops: CDR1 DFQATT, CDR2 SNEGSKA (reference sequence). The CDR3 covers 14 residues. CDR3 loop: CSASAWQGNYELYF. The DNA of the CDR3 is TGCAGCGCTAGTGCCTGGCAGGGGAACTACGAGCTGTACTTC.

Notes on this clonotype: The junction shows a germline mismatch at one end, possibly a read error. The V gene is TRBV12-3 or TRBV12-4, the J gene TRBJ1-4; 7 bases line up with TRBD1. The CDR3 is 14 amino acids. Here the CDR3 reads CTSGSLDRREKLFF. Written as DNA, the CDR3 is TGTACCAGCGGTTCGCTGGACAGGAGGGAAAAACTGTTTTTT.

As for this clonotype: A much larger clone lies a single base off, so this may be a read error. The V gene is TRBV28, the J gene TRBJ2-1; 7 bases line up with TRBD1. In germline, CDR1 is MDHEN, CDR2 SYDVKM. This CDR3 contains 14 residues. As DNA, the CDR3 is TGTACCAGCAGTCCCCCAGGGGGCTACAATGAGCAGTTCTTC. Translated, it gives CTSSPPGGYNEQFF.

A remark on this clonotype: A read error may account for a junction end that differs from germline. The chain joins TRBV11-2 to TRBJ2-2; 7 bases line up with TRBD2. Germline CDR1 SGHAT, CDR2 FQNNGV. CDR3 length: 18 residues. The CDR3 region is CASIFLGSGRANTGELFF. DNA of the CDR3: TGTGCAAGCATATTTCTGGGTAGTGGGAGGGCCAACACCGGGGAGCTGTTTTTT.

This clonotype was counted between two and nine times. This clone may be a read error of a much larger clone one base away. The gene calls are TRBV6-5 and TRBJ2-7, with 7 bases identical to TRBD1. V lost 6 bases and J lost 2; bases outside the gene matches: 4. CDR1 is MNHEY, CDR2 SVGAGI, per germline. This CDR3 region has 13 residues. In nucleotides, the CDR3 is TGTGCCAGCAGGACAGGGACAACCTACGAGCAGTACTTC. Encoded protein: CASRTGTTYEQYF.

The V call is TRBV11-3, the J call TRBJ2-5, with D tentatively TRBD2 (5 bases). Trimming took 6 bases from V and 4 from J, leaving 15 bases between them. CDR3 length: 14 residues. Per the germline V gene, CDR1 is SGHNT and CDR2 is YENEEA. CDR3 DNA sequence: TGTGCCAGCAGTTTATATTCTAGCTCAGAGACCCAGTACTTC. Translated, it gives CASSLYSSSETQYF.

Turning to this clonotype: Since a much larger clone is just one base distant, this may be a read error. A read error is likely, as this CDR3 ends without the conserved phenylalanine or tryptophan. CDR3 in amino acids: CASGPTGAPSGRETQYL. Here the CDR3 DNA reads TGCGCCAGCGGTCCCACCGGGGCGCCTAGCGGTAGGGAGACCCAGTACTTA. The rearrangement links TRBV5-1 to TRBJ2-5, with TRBD2 matching over 7 bases. This CDR3 is 17 amino acids long. V trimming: 7 bases; J trimming: 5 bases; junction bases outside the gene matches: 20. CDR1 is SGHRS, CDR2 YFSETQ, per germline.

In regard to this clonotype: An end of the junction does not agree with germline; a read error may underlie this. The CDR3 reads CTINPGQGYERYF. CDR3 coding DNA: TGTACCATCAACCCGGGACAGGGATACGAGCGGTACTTC. V usage is TRBV10-3 and J usage is TRBJ2-7; 9 positions agree with TRBD1. Germline V lookup: CDR1 ENHRY, CDR2 SYGVKD. This CDR3 contains 13 residues.

As to this clonotype: The junction does not match germline at one end; this may be a read error. V usage is TRBV7-9 and J usage is TRBJ2-3, with D perhaps given as TRBD1 or TRBD2 (6 bases each). The CDR3 consists of 16 residues. Germline V gene data show CDR1 as SEHNR and CDR2 as FQNEAQ (reference sequence). The CDR3 is CASSGPGQRSIDTQYF. The CDR3 DNA follows: TGTGCCAGTAGCGGCCCTGGACAGCGAAGCATAGATACGCAGTATTTT.

This clonotype has a count of ten or more. The chain's CDR3 is CASSGTSGGADTQYF. The CDR3 DNA follows: TGTGCCAGCAGTGGGACTAGCGGGGGGGCAGATACGCAGTATTTT. This rearrangement joins TRBV6-2 or TRBV6-3 to TRBJ2-3; 16 nucleotides match TRBD2. V was pared by 5 bases and J by 4 bases, with 0 bases of the junction left unmatched. Germline CDR1 and CDR2: MNHEY and SVGEGT. This CDR3 contains 15 residues.

By sample fraction, this clonotype is medium-sized (0.01 to 0.1%). The rearrangement links TRBV11-3 to TRBJ2-1, with no clear D. Trimming shortened V by 5 bases and J by 3 bases, and 11 bases separated the two germline ends. The CDR3 runs to 14 residues. Germline CDR1 reads SGHNT; CDR2 reads YENEEA. The CDR3 DNA is TGTGCCAGCAGCGAAGACGGGTTCTACAATGAGCAGTTCTTC. Encoded protein: CASSEDGFYNEQFF.

On this clonotype itself: A much more abundant neighbour one base away suggests this may be a read error. The chain employs TRBV20-1 and TRBJ2-7, with D uncertain. Germline V gene sequence: CDR1 DFQATT, CDR2 SNEGSKA (reference sequence). V gave up 4 bases and J gave up 6 bases, with 19 bases separating them. The CDR3 runs 14 residues. The DNA for the CDR3 is TGCAGTGCTATATTGCATACCCCTTCGGGCGAGCAGTACTTC. It specifies CSAILHTPSGEQYF.